Described below is a single T cell receptor beta chain sequence and its context. This record belongs to a study of blood T cell repertoires in COVID-19. In the study overall: Sample material is recorded as cDNA or gDNA derived from T cells, B-cell-depleted T cells, or PBMCs.

Under the authors' procedure: Nucleated cell number was recorded as an estimate derived from reference gene primer amplification. Clones were sequenced by immunoSEQ multiplex PCR, and TCRdb holds only the in-frame ones, with some missing. V and J calls and clone size are copied from that table; D and trimming were computed from the DNA. The sample consists of fewer than 200,000 clones, roughly 80% of them appearing once. Study members were between about 18 and 89 years old and lived in 20 to 30 US regions. Participant-reported clinical history was the basis for cohort assignment. Germline V gene data show CDR1 as MNHEY and CDR2 as SVGAGI. V was pared by 0 bases and J by 8 bases, with 4 bases between. CDR3 length: 12 amino acids.

Material: PBMCs or T cells enriched from blood (not recorded which). This chain uses TRBV6-5 with TRBJ2-2; D gene unclear. The sequence derives from a woman aged 50 to 60 who had recovered from COVID-19. The CDR3 spells CASSYSTGELFF. The CDR3 DNA reads TGTGCCAGCAGTTACTCGACTGGGGAGCTGTTTTTT.